This TCR beta chain was found in a study of shared clonotypes between healthy human individuals. Germline V CDR1 and CDR2: SGHRS, YFSETQ. This CDR3 has 17 residues. Trimming took off 2 bases at V and 10 bases at J, with 24 bases between the two ends. Sequencing used immunoSEQ multiplex PCR; TCRdb keeps in-frame clones, though not all of them. Here the sample spans 2 million to 3 million clones, under 95% being singletons. Sample: naive CD4+ T cells from PBMCs. Noted subset: CD45RA+ positively selected. The V and J genes are TRBV5-1 and TRBJ1-4; perhaps TRBD1 as D (5 bases). This sequence was found in a young man in good health. Some clones in this sample may be carry-over from other donors' samples. CDR3 loop: CASSLYTTGTPRGKLFF. CDR3 DNA sequence: TGCGCCAGCAGCTTATATACAACCGGGACGCCGAGGGGAAAACTGTTTTTT.